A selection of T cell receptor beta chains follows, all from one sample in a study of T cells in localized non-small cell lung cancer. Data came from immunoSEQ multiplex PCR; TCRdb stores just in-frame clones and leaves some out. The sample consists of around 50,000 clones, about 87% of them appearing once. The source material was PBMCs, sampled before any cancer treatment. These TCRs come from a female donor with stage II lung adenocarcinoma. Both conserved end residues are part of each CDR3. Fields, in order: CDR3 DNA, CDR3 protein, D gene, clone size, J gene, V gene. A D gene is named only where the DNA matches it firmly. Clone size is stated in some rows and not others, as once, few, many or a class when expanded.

TGTGCCAGCAGCCGGGACAGGGGGGATTTACAAGGCTACACCTTC	CASSRDRGDLQGYTF	TRBD1	once	TRBJ1-2	TRBV5-4
TGTGCCAGCAGTGTAGGGTACTACGAGCAGTACTTC	CASSVGYYEQYF	-	-	TRBJ2-7	TRBV2
TGTGCCAGTAGTCCCGGGACAGGGTCGGTGGAAGCTTTCTTT	CASSPGTGSVEAFF	TRBD1	-	TRBJ1-1	TRBV19
TGTGCCAGCAGCTCGCCGGGTGGGCTAGCTAGTAGTGAGCAGTTCTTC	CASSSPGGLASSEQFF	-	-	TRBJ2-1	TRBV7-9
TGTGCCAGCAGTGAGCTAGAAGGGACAGCGGCGAGCTCCTACAATGAGCAGTTCTTC	CASSELEGTAASSYNEQFF	TRBD1	-	TRBJ2-1	TRBV2
TGTGCCAGTAGTATAACTGGGGGGATTCCCTACGAGCAGTACTTC	CASSITGGIPYEQYF	-	-	TRBJ2-7	TRBV19
TGTGCCAGTAGATATTCAGGATACACTGAAGCTTTCTTT	CASRYSGYTEAFF	-	few	TRBJ1-1	TRBV19
TGTGCCAGCATCATAGCGGGGGCCCTTTACTTC	CASIIAGALYF	TRBD2	-	TRBJ2-5	TRBV11-2
TGTGCCAGCAGGATACAGGGATTTGGAGGGATCTTC	CASRIQGFGGIF	-	-	TRBJ2-1	TRBV6-1
TGTGCCAGCAGCCAAGGGACTAGCGGGAACAATGAGCAGTTCTTC	CASSQGTSGNNEQFF	TRBD2	-	TRBJ2-1	TRBV7-6
TGTGCCAGCAGCTCGACTAGCGGGAGCTACGAGCAGTACTTC	CASSSTSGSYEQYF	TRBD2	-	TRBJ2-7	TRBV5-4
TGTGCCAGCAGTGTGCAGGGGGCAACTGAAGCTTTCTTT	CASSVQGATEAFF	TRBD1	few	TRBJ1-1	TRBV6-1
TGTGCCAGTAGTATTGGGTACGAGCAGTACTTC	CASSIGYEQYF	-	-	TRBJ2-7	TRBV19
TGTGCCAGCAGTTTGACAGGGGGTAAGAGCACTGAAGCTTTCTTT	CASSLTGGKSTEAFF	TRBD1	-	TRBJ1-1	TRBV27
TGTGCCAGCCGCTTTTCTGGGGCCAACGTCCTGACTTTC	CASRFSGANVLTF	-	-	TRBJ2-6	TRBV7-3
TGTGCCTGGCTAAACGGAGAATCACCCCTCCACTTT	CAWLNGESPLHF	-	-	TRBJ1-6	TRBV30
TGTGCCAGCTCACCAAGGGGACAGGCAGACTATGGCTACACCTTC	CASSPRGQADYGYTF	TRBD1	-	TRBJ1-2	TRBV18
TGTGCCAGCAGCTTAGTCAGGAACACTGAAGCTTTCTTT	CASSLVRNTEAFF	-	-	TRBJ1-1	TRBV7-6
TGCGCCAGCAGCACGCAGCGGGGCGGTCTCGGGCAGTACTTC	CASSTQRGGLGQYF	TRBD2	-	TRBJ2-7	TRBV5-1
TGTGCCAGTAGTAGAGGGGACTCGGGAGTGAACACTGAAGCTTTCTTT	CASSRGDSGVNTEAFF	-	-	TRBJ1-1	TRBV19
TGCGCCAGCAGCACGACTAGCGGGGGACTTAAAGAGACCCAGTACTTC	CASSTTSGGLKETQYF	TRBD2	-	TRBJ2-5	TRBV5-1
TGTGCCAGCAGCTATAGAGACATTGGCTACACCTTC	CASSYRDIGYTF	-	-	TRBJ1-2	TRBV7-9
TGTGCCAGCAGTGTAGAGGGATCTGGAAACACCATATATTTT	CASSVEGSGNTIYF	-	-	TRBJ1-3	TRBV2
TGCGCCAGCAGCTCCCCTACAGATACGCAGTATTTT	CASSSPTDTQYF	-	-	TRBJ2-3	TRBV5-1
TGTGCCAGCGGATGGAACACTGAAGCTTTCTTT	CASGWNTEAFF	-	few	TRBJ1-1	TRBV18
TGCGCCAGCAGCGAGACATCTATGAACACTGAAGCTTTCTTT	CASSETSMNTEAFF	-	-	TRBJ1-1	TRBV5-1
TGTGCCAGTAGTATTTTCCCAGGGAGTTATAATTCACCCCTCCACTTT	CASSIFPGSYNSPLHF	-	-	TRBJ1-6	TRBV19
TGTGCCAGCAGTGAAATCAGAGCAAATGAAAAACTGTTTTTT	CASSEIRANEKLFF	-	once	TRBJ1-4	TRBV2
TGTGCCATCAGTGAAGGGAGGGGACAGGGGGCGCGTCAGCCCCAGCATTTT	CAISEGRGQGARQPQHF	TRBD1	-	TRBJ1-5	TRBV10-3
TGCGCCAGCAGCTTGGGCGGGGCTGGGGCCAACGTCCTGACTTTC	CASSLGGAGANVLTF	-	-	TRBJ2-6	TRBV5-1
TGTGCCCCCCACGGGCGGGGCCTCTTAGCTAACTATGGCTACACCTTC	CAPHGRGLLANYGYTF	-	-	TRBJ1-2	TRBV5-6
TGTGCCAGCAGCTTAGGTACAGGGTTCTTCGAGCAGTACTTC	CASSLGTGFFEQYF	-	-	TRBJ2-7	TRBV11-2
TGTGCCAGCAGCTTGACAGGAACCTACGAGCAGTACTTC	CASSLTGTYEQYF	-	-	TRBJ2-7	TRBV11-3
TGTGCCATCAGTGAGTCGACGAACACTGAAGCTTTCTTT	CAISESTNTEAFF	-	few	TRBJ1-1	TRBV10-3
TGTGCCAGCAGCTTACAGGGGGCAGGGGCCAACGTCCTGACTTTC	CASSLQGAGANVLTF	TRBD1	-	TRBJ2-6	TRBV7-9
TGTGCCAGCAGCGTGGACCAGTCCCTTCCCTATGGCTACACCTTC	CASSVDQSLPYGYTF	-	-	TRBJ1-2	TRBV6-4
TGTGCTAGTGGAGAACAGCAATATGGCAATCAGCCCCAGCATTTT	CASGEQQYGNQPQHF	-	-	TRBJ1-5	TRBV12-5
TGTGCCAGCAGCAAGTCAGGGAACCCACTCTCTAACTATGGCTACACCTTC	CASSKSGNPLSNYGYTF	-	once	TRBJ1-2	TRBV21-1
TGTGCCAGTAGTATATGGGCAGATACGCAGTATTTT	CASSIWADTQYF	-	-	TRBJ2-3	TRBV19
TGTGCCAGTAGTATACGGACAGGGAGTCTTAGCAATCAGCCCCAGCATTTT	CASSIRTGSLSNQPQHF	TRBD1	once	TRBJ1-5	TRBV19
TGTGCCAGTACGGAATCGGGGCCACCTCCTGAAGCTTTCTTT	CASTESGPPPEAFF	-	-	TRBJ1-1	TRBV19
TGTGCCAGCACACACCCAGGTTATAACTATGGCTACACCTTC	CASTHPGYNYGYTF	-	-	TRBJ1-2	TRBV5-6
TGTGCCAGTATTAACAGGGGGACCGGGGAGCTGTTTTTT	CASINRGTGELFF	TRBD1	-	TRBJ2-2	TRBV19
TGTGCCACCAGCCTTCGGGACAGGATCGATGGCTACACCTTC	CATSLRDRIDGYTF	TRBD1	-	TRBJ1-2	TRBV15
TGTGCCATCACCCCCAGTGAGGGTTCTGAGCAGTTCTTC	CAITPSEGSEQFF	-	-	TRBJ2-1	TRBV6-5
TGTGCCAGTAGTATACAAGTTATCGGGACTGAAGCTTTCTTT	CASSIQVIGTEAFF	-	-	TRBJ1-1	TRBV19
TGTGCCAGCAGCTTGGAGGGTAACACTGAAGCTTTCTTT	CASSLEGNTEAFF	-	-	TRBJ1-1	TRBV5-4
TGTGCCAGCAGCCATTATCTGCTTCCGGACTACAATGAGCAGTTCTTC	CASSHYLLPDYNEQFF	-	-	TRBJ2-1	TRBV4-2
TGTGCCAGCAGTTACTCAGGACAGCACAATGAGCAGTTCTTC	CASSYSGQHNEQFF	-	-	TRBJ2-1	TRBV6-6
TGTGCCTGGAGTGCCGGGGTTATCCGGGACTATGGCTACACCTTC	CAWSAGVIRDYGYTF	-	-	TRBJ1-2	TRBV30
TGTGCCAGCTGGAAGAGGGGGGGCTTAGGAGATACGCAGTATTTT	CASWKRGGLGDTQYF	-	-	TRBJ2-3	TRBV6-5
TGTGCCAGCAGCCGCACAGGGAGCTCGTCTTACACTGAAGCTTTCTTT	CASSRTGSSSYTEAFF	-	few	TRBJ1-1	TRBV4-2
TGTGCCAGCAGTGAAAGAGACAGGACTTCAACTAATGAAAAACTGTTTTTT	CASSERDRTSTNEKLFF	-	-	TRBJ1-4	TRBV2
TGTGCCAGCAGTGAAGCGGCGAAGGGGACTAGCGGGGGGCACGGGGAGCTGTTTTTT	CASSEAAKGTSGGHGELFF	TRBD2	-	TRBJ2-2	TRBV6-1
TGCGCCAGCAGCCAAGTTGGCGGGGGGGCTGACAATGAGCAGTTCTTC	CASSQVGGGADNEQFF	TRBD2	-	TRBJ2-1	TRBV4-1
TGTGCCAGCAGCGCAATAGCAACGGCAGGGGTGTCTGGAAACACCATATATTTT	CASSAIATAGVSGNTIYF	-	-	TRBJ1-3	TRBV9